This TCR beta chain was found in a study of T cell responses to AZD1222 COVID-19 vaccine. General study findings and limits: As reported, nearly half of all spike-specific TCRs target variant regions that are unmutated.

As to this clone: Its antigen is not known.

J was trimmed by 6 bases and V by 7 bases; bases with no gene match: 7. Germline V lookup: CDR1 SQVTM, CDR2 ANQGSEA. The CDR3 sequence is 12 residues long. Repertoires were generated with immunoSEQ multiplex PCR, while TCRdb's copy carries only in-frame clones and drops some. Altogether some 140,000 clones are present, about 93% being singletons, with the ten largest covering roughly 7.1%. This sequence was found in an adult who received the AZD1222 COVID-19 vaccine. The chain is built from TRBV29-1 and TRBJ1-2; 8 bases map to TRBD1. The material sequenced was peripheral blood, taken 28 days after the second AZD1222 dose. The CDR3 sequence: CSADRGWNGYTF. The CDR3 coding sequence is TGCAGCGCCGACAGGGGATGGAATGGCTACACCTTC.